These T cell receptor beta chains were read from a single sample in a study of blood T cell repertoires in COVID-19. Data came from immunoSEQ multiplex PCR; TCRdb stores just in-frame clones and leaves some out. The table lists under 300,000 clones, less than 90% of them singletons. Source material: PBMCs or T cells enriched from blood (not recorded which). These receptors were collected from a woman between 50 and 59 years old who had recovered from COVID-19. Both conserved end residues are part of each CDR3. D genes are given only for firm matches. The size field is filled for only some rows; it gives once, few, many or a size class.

CDR3 DNA: TGTGCCAGCAGCGAACTGGACAGGGCTGGGGATGTCGGGCAGTATTTT
CDR3 protein: CASSELDRAGDVGQYF
J gene: TRBJ2-3
D gene: TRBD1
clone size: .
V gene: TRBV9

CDR3 DNA: TGTGCCAGCAGAAGCTTATGGCGGCTAAACAATGAGCAGTTCTTC
CDR3 protein: CASRSLWRLNNEQFF
J gene: TRBJ2-1
D gene: .
clone size: .
V gene: TRBV7-3

CDR3 DNA: TGTGCCTGGAGTGCCCCTTTATTCCAGCAGGCCGAGCAGTACTTC
CDR3 protein: CAWSAPLFQQAEQYF
J gene: TRBJ2-7
D gene: .
clone size: .
V gene: TRBV30

CDR3 DNA: TGTGCCAGCAGCTCAAGACAGGGGAGTAACACTGAAGCTTTCTTT
CDR3 protein: CASSSRQGSNTEAFF
J gene: TRBJ1-1
D gene: TRBD1
clone size: once
V gene: TRBV7-9

CDR3 DNA: TGCGCCAGCAGCCATAAAAGTCGACTAGCGGGAGGGCCTGTTCCGGACAATGAGCAGTTCTTC
CDR3 protein: CASSHKSRLAGGPVPDNEQFF
J gene: TRBJ2-1
D gene: TRBD2
clone size: .
V gene: TRBV4-3

CDR3 DNA: TGTGCCAGCAGTTTCAGACAGATGAACACTGAAGCTTTCTTT
CDR3 protein: CASSFRQMNTEAFF
J gene: TRBJ1-1
D gene: .
clone size: .
V gene: TRBV28

CDR3 DNA: TGTGCCAGCAGCAATCCGGGCACAGATACGCAGTATTTT
CDR3 protein: CASSNPGTDTQYF
J gene: TRBJ2-3
D gene: .
clone size: .
V gene: TRBV11-2

CDR3 DNA: TGTGCCAGCAGCGTAGTGGGCGGGGGGGCCTCCTACAATGAGCAGTTCTTC
CDR3 protein: CASSVVGGGASYNEQFF
J gene: TRBJ2-1
D gene: TRBD2
clone size: .
V gene: TRBV9

CDR3 DNA: TGTGCCTGGAGTGGAGGCGTCAGATCTTTCTATGGCTACACCTTC
CDR3 protein: CAWSGGVRSFYGYTF
J gene: TRBJ1-2
D gene: .
clone size: .
V gene: TRBV30

CDR3 DNA: TGTGCCAGCAGCCATCATGAGGTCGGGACAGGGGACGACGAGCAGTACTTC
CDR3 protein: CASSHHEVGTGDDEQYF
J gene: TRBJ2-7
D gene: TRBD1
clone size: .
V gene: TRBV16

CDR3 DNA: TGTGCCAGTAGAACCTCGGGAGGGGCGGGTCAGCCCCAGCATTTT
CDR3 protein: CASRTSGGAGQPQHF
J gene: TRBJ1-5
D gene: .
clone size: once
V gene: TRBV19

CDR3 DNA: TGTGCCAGCAGCCCACGACAGGGGGCAGGAGAGACCCAGTACTTC
CDR3 protein: CASSPRQGAGETQYF
J gene: TRBJ2-5
D gene: TRBD1
clone size: .
V gene: TRBV27

CDR3 DNA: TGTGCCACCAGCAGAGATCTAGCGGGAATATTTGGAGATACGCAGTATTTT
CDR3 protein: CATSRDLAGIFGDTQYF
J gene: TRBJ2-3
D gene: TRBD2
clone size: .
V gene: TRBV15

CDR3 DNA: TGTGCCATCAGTGAGCTAGGACTGCCCGCCCAGTTCTTC
CDR3 protein: CAISELGLPAQFF
J gene: TRBJ2-1
D gene: .
clone size: .
V gene: TRBV10-3

CDR3 DNA: TGCAGCGTTGGACTGACAGCGCAAGCTAACTATGGCTACACCTTC
CDR3 protein: CSVGLTAQANYGYTF
J gene: TRBJ1-2
D gene: .
clone size: .
V gene: TRBV29-1

CDR3 DNA: TGTGCCAGCAGCCGTACGTGGAGGGTAATTGGCTACTACAATGAGCAGTTCTTC
CDR3 protein: CASSRTWRVIGYYNEQFF
J gene: TRBJ2-1
D gene: .
clone size: .
V gene: TRBV5-5

CDR3 DNA: TGTGCCAGCAGCGTACGGGACAGGGGACCCTACAATGAGCAGTTCTTC
CDR3 protein: CASSVRDRGPYNEQFF
J gene: TRBJ2-1
D gene: TRBD1
clone size: .
V gene: TRBV9

CDR3 DNA: TGTGCCAGCAGCGCCCCGGGACAGGGGTTCACCGGGGAGCTGTTTTTT
CDR3 protein: CASSAPGQGFTGELFF
J gene: TRBJ2-2
D gene: TRBD1
clone size: .
V gene: TRBV9

CDR3 DNA: TGTGCCATCAGTGAGTCGGTGAGTGGAGCTTTCTTT
CDR3 protein: CAISESVSGAFF
J gene: TRBJ1-1
D gene: .
clone size: .
V gene: TRBV10-3

CDR3 DNA: TGTGCCACCAGTGACCCGACAGGGTTTGAGAACGAGCAGTACTTC
CDR3 protein: CATSDPTGFENEQYF
J gene: TRBJ2-7
D gene: TRBD1
clone size: .
V gene: TRBV24-1

CDR3 DNA: TGCGCCAGCAGCGACAGGGGGCGAAATGAGCAGTTCTTC
CDR3 protein: CASSDRGRNEQFF
J gene: TRBJ2-1
D gene: TRBD1
clone size: once
V gene: TRBV10-2

CDR3 DNA: TGTGCCAGCAGCTTGGGGGGCGAGAACACTGAAGCTTTCTTT
CDR3 protein: CASSLGGENTEAFF
J gene: TRBJ1-1
D gene: .
clone size: .
V gene: TRBV5-6

CDR3 DNA: TGTGCCAGCCGGACTAGCGGGGTCTCTTTGGGGTACTTC
CDR3 protein: CASRTSGVSLGYF
J gene: TRBJ2-7
D gene: TRBD2
clone size: .
V gene: TRBV6-5

CDR3 DNA: TGTGCCAGCAGCAAACATCCTTCACCGACACCCAGCACAGATACGCAGTATTTT
CDR3 protein: CASSKHPSPTPSTDTQYF
J gene: TRBJ2-3
D gene: .
clone size: .
V gene: TRBV21-1

CDR3 DNA: TGCGCCAGCAGCCTAGGGACTGGCACAGATACGCAGTATTTT
CDR3 protein: CASSLGTGTDTQYF
J gene: TRBJ2-3
D gene: .
clone size: .
V gene: TRBV5-1

CDR3 DNA: TGTGCCAGCAGTGAACGGACAGGGGGCGTGGAGACCCAGTACTTC
CDR3 protein: CASSERTGGVETQYF
J gene: TRBJ2-5
D gene: TRBD1
clone size: .
V gene: TRBV6-1

CDR3 DNA: TGTGCCAGCAGCACCCGGTTAGCGGGAGCGGAGACCCAGTACTTC
CDR3 protein: CASSTRLAGAETQYF
J gene: TRBJ2-5
D gene: TRBD2
clone size: .
V gene: TRBV27

CDR3 DNA: TGTGCCAGCAGTAGAAGGGACAGAGATAATTCACCCCTCCACTTT
CDR3 protein: CASSRRDRDNSPLHF
J gene: TRBJ1-6
D gene: TRBD1
clone size: .
V gene: TRBV28

CDR3 DNA: TGTGCCAGCAGTTATACGGGGACAGGGGATCAGCCCCAGCATTTT
CDR3 protein: CASSYTGTGDQPQHF
J gene: TRBJ1-5
D gene: TRBD1
clone size: .
V gene: TRBV6-5

CDR3 DNA: TGTGCCAGCAGCTTGCCAGGGTCTAGCGGACAAGAGACCCAGTACTTC
CDR3 protein: CASSLPGSSGQETQYF
J gene: TRBJ2-5
D gene: TRBD2
clone size: .
V gene: TRBV5-6

CDR3 DNA: TGTGCCAGCGGAAACAGGGGACCTGAAGCTTTCTTT
CDR3 protein: CASGNRGPEAFF
J gene: TRBJ1-1
D gene: TRBD1
clone size: .
V gene: TRBV28

CDR3 DNA: TGTGCCAGCAGCCCAAAAACAGGGGTTACTGAAGCTTTCTTT
CDR3 protein: CASSPKTGVTEAFF
J gene: TRBJ1-1
D gene: TRBD1
clone size: once
V gene: TRBV7-3

CDR3 DNA: TGTGCCAGCAGTTCCAGGACTAGCTCACCCACCGGGGAGCTGTTTTTT
CDR3 protein: CASSSRTSSPTGELFF
J gene: TRBJ2-2
D gene: TRBD2
clone size: .
V gene: TRBV6-5

CDR3 DNA: TGTGCCAGCATAGGACAGGGCCCAGAGACCCAGTACTTC
CDR3 protein: CASIGQGPETQYF
J gene: TRBJ2-5
D gene: TRBD1
clone size: .
V gene: TRBV2

CDR3 DNA: TGTGCCAGTAGTTCAGACAGGGGGTGGAAGACCGGGGAGCTGTTTTTT
CDR3 protein: CASSSDRGWKTGELFF
J gene: TRBJ2-2
D gene: TRBD1
clone size: .
V gene: TRBV19

CDR3 DNA: TGCGCCAGCAGCAAAGGGGGCGAGTACAATGAGCAGTTCTTC
CDR3 protein: CASSKGGEYNEQFF
J gene: TRBJ2-1
D gene: TRBD1
clone size: .
V gene: TRBV5-1

CDR3 DNA: TGTGCCACCAGTGATCCTACAGGGCCAGAGGGAGAGACCCAGTACTTC
CDR3 protein: CATSDPTGPEGETQYF
J gene: TRBJ2-5
D gene: .
clone size: .
V gene: TRBV24-1

CDR3 DNA: TGTGCCAGCAGAAGCGGGAGGGTATACGAGCAGTACTTC
CDR3 protein: CASRSGRVYEQYF
J gene: TRBJ2-7
D gene: TRBD2
clone size: .
V gene: TRBV25-1

CDR3 DNA: TGCAGCGTTGAGGTACGGGGTCGTATTGACACAGCGGTAGGCAATGAGCAGTTCTTC
CDR3 protein: CSVEVRGRIDTAVGNEQFF
J gene: TRBJ2-1
D gene: .
clone size: .
V gene: TRBV29-1

CDR3 DNA: TGTGCCAGCAGACGACTAACATACACAGATACGCAGTATTTT
CDR3 protein: CASRRLTYTDTQYF
J gene: TRBJ2-3
D gene: .
clone size: .
V gene: TRBV27

CDR3 DNA: TGTGCCACCAGTGAGACAGGGTATGGCTACACCTTC
CDR3 protein: CATSETGYGYTF
J gene: TRBJ1-2
D gene: TRBD1
clone size: once
V gene: TRBV24-1

CDR3 DNA: TGTGCCAGCAGCGCAAGGGGGGACAGGGCTGGAAACACCATATATTTT
CDR3 protein: CASSARGDRAGNTIYF
J gene: TRBJ1-3
D gene: TRBD1
clone size: .
V gene: TRBV9

CDR3 DNA: TGTGCCACCAGCAGAGGTCTAGCGGGAGGGTGGGCCCTTAGCAATGAGCAGTTCTTC
CDR3 protein: CATSRGLAGGWALSNEQFF
J gene: TRBJ2-1
D gene: TRBD2
clone size: .
V gene: TRBV15

CDR3 DNA: TGTGCCACCAGTGGTCAGACTAGCGGGAGTCTGAATACGCAGTATTTT
CDR3 protein: CATSGQTSGSLNTQYF
J gene: TRBJ2-3
D gene: TRBD2
clone size: .
V gene: TRBV24-1

CDR3 DNA: TGCAGCGTCGCCCAGCGCGGAGGGACGGAGGGCTACACCTTC
CDR3 protein: CSVAQRGGTEGYTF
J gene: TRBJ1-2
D gene: .
clone size: .
V gene: TRBV29-1

CDR3 DNA: .
CDR3 protein: CASSVPPGSCFF
J gene: TRBJ2-2
D gene: .
clone size: many
V gene: TRBV2

CDR3 DNA: TGTGCCAGCTCACCAATGGACACCTCTGGAAACACCATATATTTT
CDR3 protein: CASSPMDTSGNTIYF
J gene: TRBJ1-3
D gene: .
clone size: .
V gene: TRBV18

CDR3 DNA: TGTGCCAGCAGCTTAACGGGACAGAGCTACGAGCAGTACTTC
CDR3 protein: CASSLTGQSYEQYF
J gene: TRBJ2-7
D gene: TRBD1
clone size: .
V gene: TRBV7-3

CDR3 DNA: TGTGCCAGCAGCTTGGACCTAGGGGACTATGGCTACACCTTC
CDR3 protein: CASSLDLGDYGYTF
J gene: TRBJ1-2
D gene: .
clone size: .
V gene: TRBV5-6

CDR3 DNA: TGTGCTAGTGCCCTAGGGGGGGGCAAAGAGACCCAGTACTTC
CDR3 protein: CASALGGGKETQYF
J gene: TRBJ2-5
D gene: .
clone size: .
V gene: TRBV12-5

CDR3 DNA: TGTGCCAGCAGTCCGACAGGCTCAGGGAACACTGAAGCTTTCTTT
CDR3 protein: CASSPTGSGNTEAFF
J gene: TRBJ1-1
D gene: .
clone size: .
V gene: TRBV27

CDR3 DNA: TGTGCCAGCAGTCGAAGCTTTACAGGGGACTATGGCTACACCTTC
CDR3 protein: CASSRSFTGDYGYTF
J gene: TRBJ1-2
D gene: TRBD1
clone size: few
V gene: TRBV5-8

CDR3 DNA: TGTGCCAGCAGCCAAGGAGGTACTAGATCGGTCAGCTCTGGGGCCAACGTCCTGACTTTC
CDR3 protein: CASSQGGTRSVSSGANVLTF
J gene: TRBJ2-6
D gene: .
clone size: .
V gene: TRBV3-1/TRBV3-2

CDR3 DNA: TGTGCCAGCAGTTACTCGAATAGGCCGGGTGACGAAAAACTGTTTTTT
CDR3 protein: CASSYSNRPGDEKLFF
J gene: TRBJ1-4
D gene: .
clone size: .
V gene: TRBV6-5

CDR3 DNA: TGCAGTGCTAGTGACAGGGTCAGCACTGAAGCTTTCTTT
CDR3 protein: CSASDRVSTEAFF
J gene: TRBJ1-1
D gene: TRBD1
clone size: .
V gene: TRBV20-1

CDR3 DNA: TGCGCCAGCAGCTTATCACCGGGACAGGGGAATGAGCAGTTCTTC
CDR3 protein: CASSLSPGQGNEQFF
J gene: TRBJ2-1
D gene: TRBD1
clone size: .
V gene: TRBV5-1

CDR3 DNA: TGTGCCACCAGCAACTCAGGGGGCAATCAGCCCCAGCATTTT
CDR3 protein: CATSNSGGNQPQHF
J gene: TRBJ1-5
D gene: .
clone size: .
V gene: TRBV15

CDR3 DNA: TGTGCCAGCAGTGACCCAGGGGGGAATCAGCCCCAGCATTTT
CDR3 protein: CASSDPGGNQPQHF
J gene: TRBJ1-5
D gene: TRBD1
clone size: once
V gene: TRBV28